These 19 T cell receptor beta chains were all obtained from the same sample, sequenced in a study of early T cells in non-severe SARS-CoV-2 infection. TCRdb passed the 5' RACE reads through MiXCR, listing each CDR3 protein once. This repertoire shows around 99,000 distinct CDR3 sequences, over 15% found once; its top ten account for about 5%. The source material was whole blood, sampled at baseline. The source of these receptors is an adult who was a healthcare worker with PCR-confirmed SARS-CoV-2 infection or an uninfected control (not recorded which).

The chain combines TRBV25-1 with TRBJ2-7; D uncertain. The length of the CDR3 is 11 residues. Germline V gene lookup returns CDR1 MGHDK and CDR2 SYGVNS. The V and J ends lost 6 bases and 4 bases respectively, with 7 bases between them. CDR3 in amino acids: CASRWGYEQYF. The CDR3 nucleotides read TGTGCCAGCAGGTGGGGATACGAGCAGTACTTC.

Note on this clonotype: A read error may produce the germline difference seen at one junction end. V is TRBV4-1 and J is TRBJ2-7; D is unclear. CDR3 length equals 14 residues. Germline CDR1 MGHRA, CDR2 YSYEKL. CDR3 protein: CASSQDPVSYEQYF. The CDR3 DNA reads TGTGCCAGCAGCCAAGACCCCGTTTCCTACGAGCAGTACTTC.

This clonotype came up a few times. The chain has TRBV5-6 and TRBJ2-1, with 8 bases matching TRBD2. This CDR3 is 14 amino acids long. V lost 6 bases to trimming and J lost 12 bases; unmatched junction nucleotides: 14. CDR1 is SGHDT, CDR2 YYEEEE, per germline. Written as DNA, the CDR3 is TGTGCCAGCACCCTGGGAGCGGGAGCCTCGGGGCAGTTCTTC. Amino acid sequence: CASTLGAGASGQFF.

J is TRBJ2-3 and V is TRBV7-9; D not resolved. The V end lost 1 base, the J end lost 6 bases, and 5 bases lay between the germline ends. CDR1 and CDR2 from the germline V gene are SEHNR and FQNEAQ (reference sequence). This CDR3 has 12 amino acids. This CDR3 reads CASSLVDDTQYF. The CDR3 DNA reads TGTGCCAGCAGCTTAGTGGATGATACGCAGTATTTT.

This clonotype was found a few times. CDR3 sequence reads: CASSYSGTRAYEQYF. CDR3 coding DNA: TGTGCCAGCAGCTACTCCGGGACAAGGGCCTACGAGCAGTACTTC. The gene calls are TRBV28 and TRBJ2-7; a possible D gene is TRBD1 (6 bases). V lost 6 bases and J lost 2, with 17 bases in between. The CDR3 runs 15 residues. Germline V gene sequence: CDR1 MDHEN, CDR2 SYDVKM.

The chain carries TRBV11-2 and TRBJ2-7, with 10 bases lining up with TRBD2. With V trimmed by 3 bases and J by 2 bases, 1 base remained unmatched. Germline assignment: CDR1 SGHAT and CDR2 FQNNGV. The CDR3 contains 14 residues. The CDR3 loop reads CASSFGTSAYEQYF. As DNA, the CDR3 is TGTGCCAGCAGCTTTGGGACTAGCGCCTACGAGCAGTACTTC. Variable domain in full (rest from reference TRBV11-2 and TRBJ2-7): EAGVAQSPRYKIIEKRQSVAFWCNPISGHATLYWYQQILGQGPKLLIQFQNNGVVDDSQLPKDRFSAERLKGVDSTLKIQPAKLEDSAVYLCASSFGTSAYEQYFGPGTRLTVT.

At least ten counts were recorded for this clonotype. The J gene is TRBJ2-5, the V gene TRBV20-1; D remains ambiguous. Looked up from germline, CDR1 is DFQATT and CDR2 is SNEGSKA (reference sequence). With 0 bases removed from V and 5 bases from J, the gap between germline ends came to 4 bases. This CDR3 has 11 amino acids. The CDR3 DNA sequence: TGCAGTGCTAGAGATTCGGAGACCCAGTACTTC. The encoded protein is CSARDSETQYF.

On this clonotype: Because the CDR3 is missing its conserved closing phenylalanine or tryptophan, this is likely a read error. V usage is TRBV4-1 and J usage is TRBJ2-1, with 13 bases that match TRBD2. V shed 6 bases, J shed 9 bases, and the junction held 8 bases outside the gene matches. CDR1 is MGHRA, CDR2 YSYEKL, per germline. The CDR3 length is 15 residues. This CDR3 reads CASRWTSGSIGEQFL. The CDR3 DNA is TGCGCCAGCAGGTGGACTAGCGGGAGTATCGGTGAGCAGTTCCTC.

This chain connects TRBV20-1 to TRBJ2-4; TRBD2 is a possible D gene (7 bases). The CDR3 totals 14 residues. Trimming removed 3 bases at V and 2 bases at J, with 11 bases between. Germline CDR1 reads DFQATT; CDR2 reads SNEGSKA (reference sequence). The CDR3 reads CSARGGRTKNIQYF. Here the CDR3 DNA reads TGCAGTGCTAGGGGGGGGCGAACCAAAAACATTCAGTACTTC.

The chain recombines TRBV5-8 with TRBJ2-3; D tentatively fits TRBD1 or TRBD2 (5 bases each). This CDR3 has 15 residues. The V and J ends lost 0 bases and 1 base respectively, with 9 bases between them. Per the germline V gene, CDR1 is SGHTS and CDR2 is YDEGEE. CDR3 in amino acids: CASSLEGRGTDTQYF. The DNA of the CDR3 is TGTGCCAGCAGCTTGGAGGGACGGGGCACAGATACGCAGTATTTT.

In this sample, this clonotype turned up many times. The chain combines TRBV7-2 with TRBJ2-1, with a weak D call TRBD2 (5 bases). The CDR3 is 14 residues long. From germline, CDR1 is SGHTA and CDR2 FQGNSA. V shed 3 bases and J shed 7 bases, with 13 bases lying between them. CDR3 bases: TGTGCCAGCAGCTTGCCCTTACTAGGTAATGAGCAGTTCTTC. Its protein is CASSLPLLGNEQFF.

Only a few counts were recorded for this clonotype. The V call is TRBV9, the J call TRBJ2-1; possibly TRBD2 for D (6 bases). The germline CDR1 and CDR2 sequences are SGDLS and YYNGEE. The V end lost 0 bases, the J end lost 7 bases, and 11 bases lay between the germline ends. This CDR3 is built from 14 residues. The CDR3 DNA reads TGTGCCAGCAGCGTAGCTTGGCGGGGTAATGAGCAGTTCTTC. Protein sequence: CASSVAWRGNEQFF.

This clonotype was counted many times. The gene calls are TRBV5-5 and TRBJ2-3, with 7 bases that match TRBD2. CDR3 length: 15 amino acids. Per the germline V gene, CDR1 is SGHKS and CDR2 is YYEKEE (reference sequence). Trimming cost V 7 bases and J 2 bases; bases outside gene matches: 10. The chain's CDR3 is CASELSAGATDTQYF. CDR3 coding DNA: TGTGCCAGCGAATTGTCGGCGGGAGCCACAGATACGCAGTATTTT.

The gene calls are TRBV29-1 and TRBJ2-2, with D unclear. Trimming stripped 6 bases from V and 4 bases from J, with 3 bases between. The CDR3 is 10 residues long. Per germline, CDR1 SQVTM and CDR2 ANQGSEA. CDR3 nucleotides: TGCAGCGTAGGCACCGGGGAGCTGTTTTTT. As protein: CSVGTGELFF.

The V call is TRBV7-6, the J call TRBJ2-2, with 7 bases matching TRBD2. The germline gives CDR1 SGHVS, CDR2 FNYEAQ. The CDR3 consists of 17 residues. Losses at the gene ends were 6 bases for V and 1 base for J; bases not matched to a gene: 11. As DNA, the CDR3 is TGTGCCAGCAGTTCCGTCGGGGCTAGCGGGAACACCGGGGAGCTGTTTTTT. As protein: CASSSVGASGNTGELFF.

This clonotype appeared a few times. The chain combines TRBV20-1 with TRBJ1-6, with TRBD1 identical over 8 bases. Germline V gene lookup returns CDR1 DFQATT and CDR2 SNEGSKA (reference sequence). The CDR3 spans 16 residues. The V gene end was trimmed by 6 bases and the J gene end by 10 bases; junction bases not matched to a gene: 17. In nucleotides, the CDR3 is TGCAGTGCCCAGACGCCCCGGGACAGGAGTGAATCACCCCTCCACTTT. Amino acids: CSAQTPRDRSESPLHF.

The chain links TRBV20-1 to TRBJ2-7; TRBD2 matches 9 bases. The CDR3 totals 12 residues. Germline CDR1 and CDR2: DFQATT and SNEGSKA (reference sequence). V gave up 6 bases and J gave up 5 bases; unmatched junction bases: 5. CDR3 in DNA: TGCAGTGCATGGGTAGCGGGAGACGAGCAGTACTTC. Translated, it gives CSAWVAGDEQYF.

At least ten counts were recorded for this clonotype. The J gene is TRBJ2-3, the V gene TRBV7-9; TRBD2 might be the D (5 bases). With 5 bases removed from V and 4 bases from J, the gap between germline ends came to 7 bases. This CDR3 is 12 amino acids long. CDR1 is SEHNR and CDR2 is FQNEAQ in the germline V gene (reference sequence). The CDR3 protein is CASSPGSDTQYF. The DNA of the CDR3 is TGTGCCAGCAGCCCGGGATCAGATACGCAGTATTTT.

This clonotype was counted at least ten times. Here the CDR3 reads CASSPRATQFF. The CDR3 DNA sequence: TGTGCCAGCAGTCCCAGGGCGACGCAGTTCTTC. The rearrangement links TRBV12-3 or TRBV12-4 to TRBJ2-1, with D possibly matching TRBD1 (5 bases). V lost 5 bases and J 12 bases, leaving 11 bases between the germline ends. This CDR3 spans 11 amino acids.